The 27 T cell receptor beta chains presented below share a single source sample, sequenced in a study of blood T cell repertoires in COVID-19. Libraries were prepared by immunoSEQ multiplex PCR; TCRdb keeps only in-frame clonotypes and omits some of them. Of 280,000 or so clones in the sample, 88% are singletons; the top ten hold roughly 9.1%. The sample comprised peripheral blood. The source of these receptors is a man aged 18 to 29 with active or convalescent COVID-19.

CDR3 protein: CASSPIAGGPVNEQFF. CDR3 sequence (DNA): TGTGCCAGCAGTCCGATAGCGGGGGGGCCCGTCAATGAGCAGTTCTTC. V gene TRBV27 combines with J gene TRBJ2-1; 11 nucleotides align to TRBD2. CDR1 and CDR2 (germline): MNHEY, SMNVEV (reference sequence). The CDR3 length is 16 residues. The V segment lost 5 bases and the J segment 6 bases; nucleotides outside the gene matches: 9.

The gene calls are TRBV5-1 and TRBJ2-5; 8 nucleotides match TRBD2. V dropped 4 bases and J dropped 7; count of bases not matched to a gene: 9. From germline, CDR1 is SGHRS and CDR2 YFSETQ. The CDR3 covers 14 residues. Here the CDR3 DNA reads TGCGCCAGCAGCCCCGGGCCGGGAGGGGGGACCCAGTACTTC. Protein sequence: CASSPGPGGGTQYF.

The V call is TRBV13, the J call TRBJ1-2; D not resolved. The V gene's germline CDR1 is PRHDT and CDR2 FYEKMQ (reference sequence). Trimming removed 0 bases from V and 3 bases from J, with 11 bases in between. The CDR3 is 15 residues long. CDR3 DNA: TGTGCCAGCAGCTTAGGACAGATTACCCACTATGGCTACACCTTC. This codes for CASSLGQITHYGYTF.

The genes are TRBV5-3 and TRBJ1-5; D not resolved. TRBV5-3 is sorted into the ORF group, with uncertain function. The V and J ends lost 5 bases and 4 bases respectively, with 28 bases between them. This CDR3 comprises 19 residues. In DNA form, the CDR3 reads TGTGCCAGAAGGTCCGTGCTGGTAATGGGAGTCGGATCTAATCAGCCCCAGCATTTT. This gives the protein CARRSVLVMGVGSNQPQHF.

This chain uses TRBV3-1 (or the pseudogene TRBV3-2) with TRBJ2-3; 8 bases map to TRBD2. This CDR3 contains 14 residues. The V gene's germline CDR1 is LGHDT and CDR2 YNNKEL (reference sequence). Germline trimming cut 4 bases from V and 1 base from J; bases unmatched to any gene: 1. CDR3 sequence reads: CASSPRGGTDTQYF. In DNA form, the CDR3 reads TGTGCCAGCAGCCCGCGGGGGGGCACAGATACGCAGTATTTT.

The chain couples TRBV6-2 or TRBV6-3 to TRBJ1-4, with D possibly TRBD1 on 5 matching bases. V gave up 4 bases and J gave up 5 bases, with 20 bases separating them. CDR1 MNHEY and CDR2 SVGEGT come from the germline V gene. The CDR3 consists of 17 residues. This CDR3 is CASSFLPPGLTNEKLFF. CDR3 coding DNA: TGTGCCAGCAGTTTCCTTCCTCCGGGACTGACGAATGAAAAACTGTTTTTT.

For the CDR3, the DNA is TGTGCCAGCAGCTTCCACGGGGGGGACACTGAAGCTTTCTTT. Translating it yields CASSFHGGDTEAFF. The V gene is TRBV7-2, the J gene TRBJ1-1, with a possible D match to TRBD1 (5 bases). The CDR3 is made up of 14 amino acids. V lost 3 bases and J 3 bases, leaving 11 bases between the germline ends. Germline V gene lookup returns CDR1 SGHTA and CDR2 FQGNSA.

This chain uses TRBV29-1 with TRBJ1-5; the D is unclear. CDR1 is SQVTM and CDR2 is ANQGSEA in the germline V gene. The CDR3 is 13 amino acids. V dropped 4 bases and J dropped 2 bases, with 9 bases sitting between them. DNA for the CDR3: TGCAGCGTTGGGGCTTCGGGCAATCAGCCCCAGCATTTT. It translates to CSVGASGNQPQHF.

The rearrangement links TRBV11-2 to TRBJ2-5; D perhaps matches TRBD1 (5 bases). Germline CDR1 reads SGHAT; CDR2 reads FQNNGV. Trimming shortened V by 6 bases and J by 4 bases, and 12 bases separated the two germline ends. The CDR3 sequence is 13 residues long. This CDR3 is CASSRKRGETQYF. As DNA, the CDR3 is TGTGCCAGCAGTCGAAAAAGGGGAGAGACCCAGTACTTC.

Comment on this clone: The identical CDR3 is also encoded by other nucleotide sequences in the sample. The rearrangement links TRBV9 to TRBJ1-3; D is perhaps TRBD1 (6 bases). V was shortened by 2 bases and J by 4 bases, with 10 bases between the two germline ends. There are 14 residues in the CDR3. CDR1 SGDLS and CDR2 YYNGEE come from the germline V gene. The CDR3 bases are TGTGCCAGCAGCGTCGCAGGGGCAGGAAACACCATATATTTT. It is translated as CASSVAGAGNTIYF.

CDR3 nucleotides: TGTGCCAGCAGTTTTCAGGGGACAGGGTTCTACGAGCAGTACTTC. Amino acid sequence: CASSFQGTGFYEQYF. V gene TRBV27 combines with J gene TRBJ2-7; 9 bases agree with TRBD1. This CDR3 spans 15 amino acids. V was clipped by 3 bases and J by 3 bases; unmatched bases: 6. The V gene's germline CDR1 is MNHEY and CDR2 SMNVEV (reference sequence).

The chain couples TRBV23-1 to TRBJ1-5, with 10 bases identical to TRBD1. TRBV23-1 is flagged as an ORF with uncertain function. This CDR3 region has 16 residues. The junction had 7 bases not matched to a gene; V was cut back by 6 bases and J by 2 bases. Here the CDR3 DNA reads TGCGCCAGCAGGAGGGACAGGGGAAGTGGCAATCAGCCCCAGCATTTT. Translated: CASRRDRGSGNQPQHF.

The V and J genes are TRBV5-1 and TRBJ1-6; 7 bases align to TRBD1. V lost 4 bases to trimming and J lost 5 bases; unmatched junction nucleotides: 6. CDR3 size: 15 residues. The germline gives CDR1 SGHRS, CDR2 YFSETQ. The CDR3 DNA follows: TGCGCCAGCAGCCCGACAGGGCTAGATAATTCACCCCTCCACTTT. This gives the protein CASSPTGLDNSPLHF.

The chain uses TRBV3-1 (or the pseudogene TRBV3-2) and TRBJ1-6; 10 bases agree with TRBD1. The CDR3 runs 14 residues. Trimming at V came to 4 bases and at J to 7 bases, leaving 1 base not matched to a gene. The germline CDR1 and CDR2 sequences are LGHDT and YNNKEL (reference sequence). CDR3 in DNA: TGTGCCAGCAGCCCGGGACAGGGGAATTCACCCCTCCACTTT. Translation gives CASSPGQGNSPLHF.

This sequence joins TRBV5-1 and TRBJ1-2, with 9 bases that match TRBD1. This CDR3 contains 16 residues. Germline loops: CDR1 SGHRS, CDR2 YFSETQ. V lost 4 bases to trimming and J lost 6 bases; unmatched junction nucleotides: 13. CDR3 DNA sequence: TGCGCCAGCAGCCTCTCCGGGACAGGGTTCGTAGATGGCTACACCTTC. This encodes CASSLSGTGFVDGYTF.

The chain has TRBV7-3 and TRBJ2-1, with 8 positions matching TRBD1. The V gene's germline CDR1 is SGHTA and CDR2 FQGTGA. The junction had 5 bases not matched to a gene; V was cut back by 4 bases and J by 9 bases. The CDR3 consists of 13 residues. CDR3 sequence reads: CASSSPDRAEQFF. The CDR3 DNA is TGTGCCAGCAGCTCACCGGACAGGGCTGAGCAGTTCTTC.

There are a few counts of this clone. V is TRBV5-4 and J is TRBJ2-7; 10 bases are a match to TRBD1. Per germline, CDR1 SGHNT and CDR2 YYREEE (reference sequence). The CDR3 is made up of 16 amino acids. Trimming cost V 0 bases and J 5 bases; bases outside gene matches: 8. In DNA form, the CDR3 reads TGTGCCAGCAGCTTGGGGGGCTCAGGGACAGGGGACGAGCAGTACTTC. Translation: CASSLGGSGTGDEQYF.

The chain couples TRBV19 to TRBJ2-2, with D perhaps matching TRBD2 (6 bases). This CDR3 spans 13 amino acids. V was clipped by 8 bases and J by 6 bases, with 13 bases between them. The V gene's germline CDR1 is LNHDA and CDR2 SQIVND (reference sequence). For the CDR3, the DNA is TGTGCCAGTGTCGCGGGGTGGGCCGGGGAGCTGTTTTTT. This translates into CASVAGWAGELFF.

This clone was observed once. The chain is built from TRBV25-1 and TRBJ1-3, with 8 bases identical to TRBD1. V was pared by 4 bases and J by 4 bases, with 9 bases of the junction left unmatched. The CDR3 runs 16 residues. Per germline, CDR1 MGHDK and CDR2 SYGVNS. As DNA, the CDR3 is TGTGCCAGCAGTGCCACAGGGGGTTTAGTCGGAAACACCATATATTTT. This codes for CASSATGGLVGNTIYF.

The J gene is TRBJ1-6, the V gene TRBV18; D not certain. V was shortened by 6 bases and J by 0 bases, with 9 bases between the two germline ends. Germline V lookup: CDR1 KGHSH, CDR2 LQKENI. The CDR3 covers 15 residues. Written as DNA, the CDR3 is TGTGCCAGCTCGGAGGACGGCTCCTATAATTCACCCCTCCACTTT. Its protein is CASSEDGSYNSPLHF.

The CDR3 loop is CASSLDSFNSPLHF. Here the CDR3 DNA reads TGTGCCAGCAGTCTGGACAGTTTTAATTCACCCCTCCACTTT. V and J are TRBV28 and TRBJ1-6; D might be TRBD1 (6 bases). CDR1 and CDR2 (germline): MDHEN, SYDVKM. The CDR3 extends over 14 amino acids. V lost 5 bases to trimming and J lost 6 bases, with 11 bases between them.

The CDR3 loop reads CSRGVIGKNIQYF. The CDR3 region has the DNA TGCAGCCGGGGGGTTATCGGCAAAAACATTCAGTACTTC. The chain combines TRBV29-1 with TRBJ2-4; the match to TRBD2 covers 7 bases. Germline CDR1 and CDR2: SQVTM and ANQGSEA. Trimming cost V 8 bases and J 3 bases; bases outside gene matches: 7. This CDR3 is built from 13 residues.

The chain couples TRBV9 to TRBJ2-7; D is unresolved. The germline V and J ends were trimmed by 0 bases and 4 bases, with 14 bases remaining between them. The CDR3 runs to 15 residues. CDR1 and CDR2 from the germline V gene are SGDLS and YYNGEE. CDR3 amino acids: CASSVGLSGEYEQYF. CDR3 DNA: TGTGCCAGCAGCGTAGGACTCAGTGGAGAATACGAGCAGTACTTC.

The count of this clone is one. V usage is TRBV27 and J usage is TRBJ2-1, with 11 bases lining up with TRBD2. V shed 3 bases and J 7 bases; nucleotides not matched to a gene: 2. The CDR3 totals 14 residues. In germline, CDR1 is MNHEY, CDR2 SMNVEV (reference sequence). CDR3 loop: CASSFASGGNEQFF. The CDR3 DNA sequence: TGTGCCAGCAGTTTTGCTAGCGGGGGGAATGAGCAGTTCTTC.

The chain is built from TRBV12-3 or TRBV12-4 and TRBJ1-2, with a possible D match to TRBD1 (6 bases). The CDR3 has 12 residues. Trimming took 5 bases from V and 7 from J, leaving 11 bases between them. The DNA for the CDR3 is TGTGCCAGCAGTCCCACAGGGTTTGGCTACACCTTC. It codes for CASSPTGFGYTF.

J is TRBJ1-2 and V is TRBV4-3, with D possibly being TRBD1 (5 bases). With 0 bases removed from V and 12 bases from J, the gap between germline ends came to 26 bases. Per the germline V gene, CDR1 is LGHNA and CDR2 is YSLEER. The CDR3 runs 17 residues. CDR3 sequence reads: CASSQDLGGRGRTDHTF. CDR3 nucleotide sequence: TGCGCCAGCAGCCAAGATTTGGGGGGTCGGGGCAGGACGGACCACACCTTC.

The V and J genes are TRBV4-1 and TRBJ1-1, with 8 nucleotides matching TRBD1. Trimming at V came to 3 bases and at J to 3 bases, leaving 6 bases not matched to a gene. This CDR3 contains 15 residues. Germline CDR1 reads MGHRA; CDR2 reads YSYEKL. CDR3 DNA sequence: TGCGCCAGCAGCCAGGTACAGGGGGTGGACACTGAAGCTTTCTTT. This codes for CASSQVQGVDTEAFF.